A single sample is the source of the 30 T cell receptor beta chains below, sequenced in a study of long-term antiretroviral therapy in people with HIV. A v3.0 immunoSEQ assay was performed at survey level. Repertoires were generated with immunoSEQ multiplex PCR, while TCRdb's copy carries only in-frame clones and drops some. The sample lists some 36,000 clones, approximately 81% occurring once. The specimen comprised unsorted PBMCs, sampled just over 2.7 years before starting antiretroviral therapy. The receptors come from a woman in her twenties or thirties with HIV.

CDR3 amino acids: CASSVSSSEAYGYTF. Here the CDR3 DNA reads TGTGCCAGCAGCGTATCATCTTCAGAAGCCTATGGCTACACCTTC. V gene TRBV9 combines with J gene TRBJ1-2, with no clear D. Looked up from germline, CDR1 is SGDLS and CDR2 is YYNGEE. The CDR3 is made up of 15 amino acids. V lost 1 base and J lost 4, with 14 bases in between.

The chain carries TRBV7-7 and TRBJ2-3, with TRBD1 as a possible D gene (5 bases). Germline lookup yields CDR1 SSHAT and CDR2 FNYEAQ (reference sequence). This CDR3 comprises 14 residues. The V end lost 4 bases, the J end lost 0 bases, and 8 bases lay between the germline ends. The CDR3 DNA follows: TGTGCCAGCAGCTCAGGGTCGAGCACAGATACGCAGTATTTT. This translates into CASSSGSSTDTQYF.

The V call is TRBV2, the J call TRBJ1-6; D is unresolved. V was clipped by 7 bases and J by 10 bases, with 17 bases between them. This CDR3 has 14 residues. Per germline, CDR1 SNHLY and CDR2 FYNNEI. CDR3 sequence (DNA): TGTGCCAGCAATCTGTATACGGGGAACTCACCCCTCCACTTT. Amino acid sequence: CASNLYTGNSPLHF. Combining the CDR3 with reference TRBV2 and TRBJ1-6 gives the whole variable domain EPEVTQTPSHQVTQMGQEVILRCVPISNHLYFYWYRQILGQKVEFLVSFYNNEISEKSEIFDDQFSVERPDGSNFTLKIRSTKLEDSAMYFCASNLYTGNSPLHFGNGTRLTVT.

The V gene is TRBV21-1, the J gene TRBJ2-2; no DNA check was done on the table's D call, TRBD1. TRBV21-1 is a recognized pseudogene. The CDR3 runs to 16 residues. Here the CDR3 reads CASSKAGRGRAGELFF. CDR3 nucleotide sequence: TGTGCCAGCAGCAAAGCAGGAAGGGGGCGGGCCGGGGAGCTGTTTTTT.

The V gene is TRBV2, the J gene TRBJ1-4; no clear D. The CDR3 spans 13 residues. Trimming cost V 6 bases and J 5 bases, with 10 bases left between them. CDR1 and CDR2 (germline): SNHLY, FYNNEI. DNA of the CDR3: TGTGCCAGCAGGCCCGGGCCCAATGAAAAACTGTTTTTT. Encoded protein: CASRPGPNEKLFF.

This clone was detected only once. The chain recombines TRBV4-1 with TRBJ1-2; TRBD1 might be the D (5 bases). The CDR3 consists of 15 residues. The V end lost 0 bases, the J end lost 7 bases, and 15 bases lay between the germline ends. Germline V gene data show CDR1 as MGHRA and CDR2 as YSYEKL. The CDR3 DNA reads as TGCGCCAGCAGCCAAGATTGGGGGGGGGACCTTGGCTACACCTTC. Protein: CASSQDWGGDLGYTF.

This clone was detected only a few times. V gene TRBV7-9 combines with J gene TRBJ1-5; D gene ambiguous. Germline CDR1 is SEHNR and CDR2 is FQNEAQ (reference sequence). The CDR3 length is 14 residues. The V end lost 6 bases, the J end lost 0 bases, and 9 bases lay between the germline ends. The DNA for the CDR3 is TGTGCCAGCAGTACCGACACTAGCAATCAGCCCCAGCATTTT. Translating gives CASSTDTSNQPQHF. Based on the CDR3 plus reference TRBV7-9 and TRBJ1-5, the full variable domain is DTGVSQNPRHKITKRGQNVTFRCDPISEHNRLYWYRQTLGQGPEFLTYFQNEAQLEKSRLLSDRFSAERPKGSFSTLEIQRTEQGDSAMYLCASSTDTSNQPQHFGDGTRLSIL.

This chain links TRBV9 with TRBJ1-2; tentatively, D is TRBD1 (5 bases). Germline CDR1 and CDR2: SGDLS and YYNGEE. CDR3 length: 18 residues. V was pared by 0 bases and J by 8 bases, with 26 bases between. In nucleotides, the CDR3 is TGTGCCAGCAGCGTAGTATATAATGCGGACACCGAACACGAGGGCTACACCTTC. Encoded protein: CASSVVYNADTEHEGYTF.

The chain has TRBV19 and TRBJ1-6; D possibly corresponds to TRBD1 (5 bases). The CDR3 spans 16 residues. Trimming removed 4 bases at V and 7 bases at J, with 17 bases between. Per the germline V gene, CDR1 is LNHDA and CDR2 is SQIVND (reference sequence). CDR3 protein: CASSSTPGPSNSPLHF. The CDR3 DNA reads as TGTGCCAGTAGTAGCACCCCGGGACCGTCCAATTCACCCCTCCACTTT.

V gene TRBV7-2 combines with J gene TRBJ2-1; 8 positions match TRBD1. Per the germline V gene, CDR1 is SGHTA and CDR2 is FQGNSA. The CDR3 has 15 residues. Losses at the gene ends were 4 bases for V and 5 bases for J; bases not matched to a gene: 7. CDR3: CASSSPTGANNEQFF. The CDR3 bases are TGTGCCAGCAGCTCCCCGACAGGGGCGAACAATGAGCAGTTCTTC.

The genes are TRBV9 and TRBJ2-3; D is uncertain. The CDR3 sequence is 16 residues long. Looked up from germline, CDR1 is SGDLS and CDR2 is YYNGEE. Trimming stripped 0 bases from V and 6 bases from J, with 17 bases between. For the CDR3, the DNA is TGTGCCAGCAGCGTAGGTGTCCCCCACCCCCCGGATACGCAGTATTTT. It yields the protein CASSVGVPHPPDTQYF.

The chain has TRBV30 and TRBJ1-1; no reliable D call. Trimming stripped 4 bases from V and 6 bases from J, with 12 bases between. The length of the CDR3 is 12 residues. CDR1 GTSNPN and CDR2 SVGIG come from the germline V gene (reference sequence). For the CDR3, the DNA is TGTGCCTGGACGACGGAGGGCTCTGAAGCTTTCTTT. This gives the protein CAWTTEGSEAFF.

This rearrangement joins TRBV11-2 to TRBJ1-4, with TRBD1 as a possible D gene (6 bases). The germline CDR1 and CDR2 sequences are SGHAT and FQNNGV. The CDR3 runs to 16 residues. V dropped 5 bases and J dropped 6 bases, with 19 bases sitting between them. The CDR3 here is CASSATGLLKHEKLFF. In nucleotides, the CDR3 is TGTGCCAGCAGCGCGACAGGCCTCCTAAAGCATGAAAAACTGTTTTTT. Based on the CDR3 plus reference TRBV11-2 and TRBJ1-4, the full variable domain is EAGVAQSPRYKIIEKRQSVAFWCNPISGHATLYWYQQILGQGPKLLIQFQNNGVVDDSQLPKDRFSAERLKGVDSTLKIQPAKLEDSAVYLCASSATGLLKHEKLFFGSGTQLSVL.

The V call is TRBV19, the J call TRBJ2-5, with D perhaps given as TRBD1 or TRBD2 (5 bases each). V lost 1 base and J lost 7, with 13 bases in between. CDR3 size: 14 residues. Looked up from germline, CDR1 is LNHDA and CDR2 is SQIVND (reference sequence). CDR3 protein: CASSIGGTATTQYF. The CDR3 DNA follows: TGTGCCAGTAGTATAGGGGGGACCGCTACGACCCAGTACTTC.

J is TRBJ2-7 and V is TRBV10-3; 10 bases map to TRBD1. V lost 10 bases to trimming and J lost 2 bases; unmatched junction nucleotides: 8. Germline V gene sequence: CDR1 ENHRY, CDR2 SYGVKD. This CDR3 is built from 14 residues. The CDR3 DNA is TGTGCCACTCGGTCGGGACAGGGGACCTACGAGCAGTACGTC. Translated: CATRSGQGTYEQYV.

Details on this clone: One junction end disagrees with the germline gene, perhaps due to a read error. The chain carries TRBV5-1 and TRBJ2-5; D unresolved. CDR3 size: 15 residues. Germline CDR1 SGHRS, CDR2 YFSETQ. Written as DNA, the CDR3 is TGCGTCAGCAGCTTGGGCACCGTGACACTGGAGACCCAGTACTTC. Residues: CVSSLGTVTLETQYF.

This clone was seen a single time. The rearrangement links TRBV5-1 to TRBJ1-2; D is undetermined. The germline V gene encodes CDR1 SGHRS and CDR2 YFSETQ. The V end lost 5 bases, the J end lost 7 bases, and 21 bases lay between the germline ends. CDR3 length: 15 amino acids. DNA for the CDR3: TGCGCCAGCAGTCCTCTAGATACGGGCGGGCGTGGCTACACCTTC. Protein: CASSPLDTGGRGYTF.

The chain has TRBV6-1 and TRBJ2-7; tentatively, D is TRBD2 (5 bases). This CDR3 spans 14 amino acids. Trimming cost V 6 bases and J 4 bases, with 16 bases left between them. Per the germline V gene, CDR1 is MNHNS and CDR2 is SASEGT. In DNA, the CDR3 is TGTGCCAGCAGGCGGGTCAGTTCAACTTACGAGCAGTACGTC. It translates to CASRRVSSTYEQYV.

The V gene is TRBV5-8, the J gene TRBJ2-1; TRBD1 is a possible D gene (6 bases). The CDR3 is made up of 12 amino acids. The V gene's germline CDR1 is SGHTS and CDR2 YDEGEE. V lost 4 bases and J lost 9, with 11 bases in between. CDR3 loop: CASSITGTEQFF. CDR3 bases: TGTGCCAGCAGCATTACAGGGACTGAGCAGTTCTTC.

The chain links TRBV7-7 to TRBJ2-1; D remains unclear. Trimming shortened V by 4 bases and J by 9 bases, and 13 bases separated the two germline ends. CDR1 and CDR2 (germline): SSHAT, FNYEAQ (reference sequence). This CDR3 spans 13 amino acids. As DNA, the CDR3 is TGTGCCAGCAGCTCCCTTCCGGACGTTGAGCAGTTCTTC. Its translation is CASSSLPDVEQFF.

The chain links TRBV4-1 to TRBJ2-3; 9 bases match TRBD2. Germline CDR1 MGHRA, CDR2 YSYEKL. J lost 1 base, V lost 6 bases, and 5 bases had no gene match. CDR3 length equals 15 residues. This CDR3 is CASRRIAGGTDTQYF. Here the CDR3 DNA reads TGCGCCAGCAGACGAATAGCGGGAGGCACAGATACGCAGTATTTT.

This clone was seen more than once but under ten times. The chain couples TRBV7-8 to TRBJ2-1; 7 bases are a match to TRBD1. With V trimmed by 5 bases and J by 2 bases, 9 bases remained unmatched. In germline, CDR1 is SGHVS, CDR2 FQNEAQ. There are 16 residues in the CDR3. The DNA of the CDR3 is TGTGCCAGCAGCCCTAACCCGAGGGGGCCCTACAATGAGCAGTTCTTC. Translation gives CASSPNPRGPYNEQFF.

The gene calls are TRBV5-1 and TRBJ2-2, with a tentative D call TRBD1 (6 bases). Per the germline V gene, CDR1 is SGHRS and CDR2 is YFSETQ. CDR3 size: 16 residues. V lost 7 bases, J lost 0 bases, and 16 bases lay in between. The CDR3 reads CASDQTGSANTGELFF. As DNA, the CDR3 is TGCGCCAGCGACCAAACAGGGTCCGCGAACACCGGGGAGCTGTTTTTT.

This chain uses TRBV6-5 with TRBJ2-1; D is unresolved. Germline CDR1 reads MNHEY; CDR2 reads SVGAGI. The CDR3 runs to 14 residues. V was clipped by 3 bases and J by 3 bases, with 9 bases between them. CDR3 sequence: CASSYSTNYNEQFF. CDR3 nucleotide sequence: TGTGCCAGCAGTTATTCGACAAACTACAATGAGCAGTTCTTC.

In this sample, this clone turned up once. The chain employs TRBV6-1 and TRBJ2-7, with D hard to call. CDR3 length equals 13 residues. The germline CDR1 and CDR2 sequences are MNHNS and SASEGT. V lost 3 bases and J 4 bases, leaving 10 bases between the germline ends. In nucleotides, the CDR3 is TGTGCCAGCAGTGAGTCGGGTCGGTACGAGCAGTACGTC. It codes for CASSESGRYEQYV.

CDR3 loop: CASSLYAAGPYEQYF. CDR3 in DNA: TGCGCCAGCAGCTTGTACGCCGCGGGACCCTACGAGCAGTACTTC. The J gene is TRBJ2-7, the V gene TRBV5-1; a possible D gene is TRBD2 (6 bases). Germline CDR1 reads SGHRS; CDR2 reads YFSETQ. This CDR3 comprises 15 residues. V lost 1 base, J lost 2 bases, and 13 bases lay in between. The full variable domain, its missing parts supplied by reference TRBV5-1 and TRBJ2-7, is KAGVTQTPRYLIKTRGQQVTLSCSPISGHRSVSWYQQTPGQGLQFLFEYFSETQRNKGNFPGRFSGRQFSNSRSEMNVSTLELGDSALYLCASSLYAAGPYEQYFGPGTRLTVT.

Here the CDR3 DNA reads TGCGCCAGCAGCTTGGGGGGACTAGCGGGGGGGCGAGGACCCAAGGATACGCAGTATTTT. This translates into CASSLGGLAGGRGPKDTQYF. The chain is built from TRBV5-1 and TRBJ2-3; 16 bases align to TRBD2. V dropped 0 bases and J dropped 6; count of bases not matched to a gene: 13. The CDR3 runs to 20 residues. Germline CDR1 SGHRS, CDR2 YFSETQ.

The V gene is TRBV11-2, the J gene TRBJ2-3; 10 bases agree with TRBD2. Germline trimming cut 0 bases from V and 7 bases from J; bases unmatched to any gene: 7. The CDR3 runs to 16 residues. CDR1 and CDR2 (germline): SGHAT, FQNNGV. The CDR3 is CASSLDQRGGLNTQYF. DNA for the CDR3: TGTGCCAGCAGCTTAGATCAGCGGGGGGGCCTGAATACGCAGTATTTT.

The rearrangement uses TRBV5-1 and TRBJ1-6; D uncertain. The CDR3 has 13 residues. Trimming left V 0 bases short and J 10 bases short, with 8 bases between. Per the germline V gene, CDR1 is SGHRS and CDR2 is YFSETQ. Written as DNA, the CDR3 is TGCGCCAGCAGCTTGGCCATCGAGTCACCCCTCCACTTT. Its protein product is CASSLAIESPLHF.

J is TRBJ1-2 and V is TRBV11-2, with D perhaps TRBD1 (5 bases). The CDR3 has 13 residues. Trimming cost V 6 bases and J 6 bases, with 14 bases left between them. The germline V gene encodes CDR1 SGHAT and CDR2 FQNNGV. The CDR3 is CASRQSGFDGYTF. The CDR3 region has the DNA TGTGCCAGCAGACAATCAGGGTTTGATGGCTACACCTTC.